Listed here are 25 T cell receptor beta chains from one sample, sequenced in a study of CD8 T cells in ankylosing spondylitis. TCRdb re-called the 5' RACE reads through MiXCR, storing one row per CDR3 protein. The sample shows approximately 110,000 distinct CDR3 sequences, 24% of them seen only once. Material: synovial fluid, either unsorted or a sorted T cell fraction (not recorded which). These receptors were obtained from a male donor with ankylosing spondylitis.

As for this clonotype: Relative to the germline gene, one junction end is altered; a read error may explain this. The chain has TRBV5-1 and TRBJ2-3, with 9 bases identical to TRBD2. Germline loops: CDR1 SGHRS, CDR2 YFSETQ. The length of the CDR3 is 16 residues. The CDR3 is CASMAGPLAGTDTQYF. The CDR3 nucleotides are TGCGCCAGCATGGCCGGCCCACTAGCGGGCACGGATACGCAGTATTTT.

The genes are TRBV3-1 and TRBJ1-3; tentatively, D is TRBD1 (6 bases). Germline CDR1 and CDR2: LGHDT and YNNKEL (reference sequence). The CDR3 spans 15 residues. Trimming shortened V by 1 base and J by 1 base, and 8 bases separated the two germline ends. DNA of the CDR3: TGTGCCAGCAGCCAAGCAGGGGATTCTGGAAACACCATATATTTT. This codes for CASSQAGDSGNTIYF.

This clonotype was recorded a few times. The rearrangement uses TRBV11-2 and TRBJ1-1; D gene unclear. Germline CDR1 is SGHAT and CDR2 is FQNNGV. This CDR3 is 14 amino acids long. Trimming left V 5 bases short and J 1 base short, with 11 bases between. CDR3 nucleotide sequence: TGTGCCAGCAGCCCCCAACTTTGGAACACTGAAGCTTTCTTT. It specifies CASSPQLWNTEAFF.

The chain carries TRBV12-3 or TRBV12-4 and TRBJ1-1; D not certain. V was clipped by 3 bases and J by 8 bases, with 10 bases between them. This CDR3 is built from 12 residues. The CDR3: CASSLSWAEAFF. The CDR3 bases are TGTGCCAGCAGTTTGAGTTGGGCCGAAGCTTTCTTT.

This clonotype was detected a few times. The chain has TRBV6-1 and TRBJ1-1; a possible D gene is TRBD1 (6 bases). Germline V CDR1 and CDR2: MNHNS, SASEGT. V was clipped by 6 bases and J by 0 bases, with 11 bases between them. The CDR3 has 14 residues. Written as DNA, the CDR3 is TGTGCCAGCAGGACACAGGGTTTGAACACTGAAGCTTTCTTT. Residues: CASRTQGLNTEAFF.

This clonotype has a count of ten or more. This sequence joins TRBV3-1 and TRBJ1-2; D may be TRBD1 (6 bases). Per the germline V gene, CDR1 is LGHDT and CDR2 is YNNKEL (reference sequence). V was shortened by 4 bases and J by 5 bases, with 17 bases between the two germline ends. This CDR3 contains 15 residues. The DNA for the CDR3 is TGTGCCAGCAGCCTCCCCGGGGGGGCGCGATATGGCTACACCTTC. Residues: CASSLPGGARYGYTF.

The rearrangement joins TRBV9 to TRBJ2-1; a weak D match, TRBD2 (6 bases). Germline CDR1 reads SGDLS; CDR2 reads YYNGEE. Trimming removed 0 bases from V and 2 bases from J, with 15 bases in between. The CDR3 totals 17 residues. CDR3 loop: CASSVGGGGTTYNEQFF. Written as DNA, the CDR3 is TGTGCCAGCAGCGTAGGGGGCGGCGGGACCACCTACAATGAGCAGTTCTTC.

Sample share makes this clonotype medium-sized. V gene TRBV7-9 combines with J gene TRBJ1-4; 7 bases are a match to TRBD1. Germline CDR1 and CDR2: SEHNR and FQNEAQ (reference sequence). J was trimmed by 7 bases and V by 2 bases; bases with no gene match: 10. This CDR3 spans 16 amino acids. DNA of the CDR3: TGTGCCAGCAGCTTACCCCTACAGGGGCGCAGTGAAAAACTGTTTTTT. Encoded protein: CASSLPLQGRSEKLFF. Based on the CDR3 plus reference TRBV7-9 and TRBJ1-4, the full variable domain is DTGVSQNPRHKITKRGQNVTFRCDPISEHNRLYWYRQTLGQGPEFLTYFQNEAQLEKSRLLSDRFSAERPKGSFSTLEIQRTEQGDSAMYLCASSLPLQGRSEKLFFGSGTQLSVL.

This chain connects TRBV11-3 to TRBJ2-2; unclear D gene. The CDR3 is 14 residues long. Germline lookup yields CDR1 SGHNT and CDR2 YENEEA. V was trimmed by 4 bases and J by 4 bases, leaving 10 bases between them. The CDR3 nucleotides are TGTGCCAGCAGCTCCCCATACGGCACCGGGGAGCTGTTTTTT. This translates into CASSSPYGTGELFF. The complete variable domain, with remaining parts taken from reference TRBV11-3 and TRBJ2-2, reads EAGVVQSPRYKIIEKKQPVAFWCNPISGHNTLYWYLQNLGQGPELLIRYENEEAVDDSQLPKDRFSAERLKGVDSTLKIQPAELGDSAVYLCASSSPYGTGELFFGEGSRLTVL.

This clonotype was found many times. V is TRBV12-3 or TRBV12-4 and J is TRBJ2-3; D is unclear. The CDR3 is 14 residues long. V was shortened by 0 bases and J by 4 bases, with 8 bases between the two germline ends. The CDR3 DNA reads as TGTGCCAGCAGTTTAGCGGGTGTTTCAGATACGCAGTATTTT. It encodes CASSLAGVSDTQYF.

This clonotype was seen many times. The chain has TRBV6-1 and TRBJ2-7, with no clear D. Germline values: CDR1 MNHNS, CDR2 SASEGT. The CDR3 loop spans 14 amino acids. Trimming left V 2 bases short and J 0 bases short, with 8 bases between. In DNA form, the CDR3 reads TGTGCCAGCAGTGAACCTCGTTCCTCCTACGAGCAGTACGTC. Encoded protein: CASSEPRSSYEQYV.

CDR3 residues: CASSEQGGIGYGYTF. The CDR3 DNA follows: TGTGCCAGCAGTGAACAGGGGGGGATCGGCTATGGCTACACCTTC. The chain has TRBV6-4 and TRBJ1-2; the match to TRBD1 covers 8 bases. The ends lost 3 bases at V and 4 bases at J; junction bases unmatched: 7. Germline lookup yields CDR1 MRHNA and CDR2 SNTAGT. The CDR3 consists of 15 residues.

The V call is TRBV5-6, the J call TRBJ2-6; D is possibly TRBD1 or TRBD2 (5 bases each). The CDR3 length is 15 residues. The V and J ends lost 4 bases and 5 bases respectively, with 13 bases between them. Germline lookup yields CDR1 SGHDT and CDR2 YYEEEE. CDR3 residues: CASSPGTGRANVLTF. As DNA, the CDR3 is TGTGCCAGCAGCCCCGGGACGGGTAGGGCCAACGTCCTGACTTTC.

This clonotype was recorded at least ten times. The chain recombines TRBV20-1 with TRBJ1-1, with D possibly matching TRBD1 (6 bases). Trimming took off 6 bases at V and 3 bases at J, with 14 bases between the two ends. In germline, CDR1 is DFQATT, CDR2 SNEGSKA (reference sequence). The CDR3 has 13 residues. The CDR3 loop is CSATGLVDTEAFF. CDR3 DNA sequence: TGCAGTGCGACAGGTCTTGTGGACACTGAAGCTTTCTTT.

The rearrangement links TRBV7-2 to TRBJ2-5; 10 bases align to TRBD2. V trimming: 2 bases; J trimming: 5 bases; junction bases outside the gene matches: 11. Germline-derived CDR1 and CDR2 are SGHTA and FQGNSA. This CDR3 has 17 amino acids. CDR3 protein: CASSLLASGSGRETQYF. The CDR3 nucleotides read TGTGCCAGCAGCTTACTCGCTAGCGGGAGTGGTAGGGAGACCCAGTACTTC.

This chain uses TRBV3-1 with TRBJ1-2; tentative D call: TRBD1 (6 bases). Germline-derived CDR1 and CDR2 are LGHDT and YNNKEL (reference sequence). The V end was cut by 3 bases, the J end by 6 bases, with 8 bases between. This CDR3 contains 12 residues. The CDR3 is CASSHYRDGYTF. CDR3 DNA sequence: TGTGCCAGCAGCCATTACAGGGATGGCTACACCTTC.

As for this clonotype: Because it lacks the conserved phenylalanine or tryptophan at the end, this CDR3 is likely a read error. V is TRBV30 and J is TRBJ1-5, with no clear D. Germline CDR1 and CDR2: GTSNPN and SVGIG (reference sequence). V was cut by 0 bases and J by 0 bases, with 21 bases left in between. CDR3 length equals 19 residues. The CDR3 loop is CAWSVLTPPEGFSNQPQHL. In nucleotides, the CDR3 is TGTGCCTGGAGTGTACTTACCCCCCCGGAGGGTTTTAGCAATCAGCCCCAGCATCTT.

The rearrangement links TRBV6-4 to TRBJ2-3; TRBD2 might be the D (6 bases). The germline V gene encodes CDR1 MRHNA and CDR2 SNTAGT. The V gene lost 4 bases and the J gene lost 1 base, with 6 bases spanning the gap. CDR3 length equals 13 residues. CDR3 sequence: CASSAGGTDTQYF. The CDR3 DNA reads as TGTGCCAGCAGTGCGGGAGGCACAGATACGCAGTATTTT.

This clonotype was seen more than once but under ten times. The V gene is TRBV7-9, the J gene TRBJ2-3; D call uncertain. Germline CDR1 and CDR2: SEHNR and FQNEAQ (reference sequence). Trimming left V 5 bases short and J 1 base short, with 16 bases between. The length of the CDR3 is 16 residues. The CDR3 coding sequence is TGTGCCAGCAGCCTCTCGAGGCTAGTGGGCACAGATACGCAGTATTTT. It translates to CASSLSRLVGTDTQYF.

This clonotype was seen just once. V gene TRBV28 combines with J gene TRBJ1-2; D uncertain. Germline V gene sequence: CDR1 MDHEN, CDR2 SYDVKM. The CDR3 loop spans 13 amino acids. V lost 7 bases to trimming and J lost 4 bases, with 13 bases between them. The CDR3 spells CASTSHNPYGYTF. CDR3 coding DNA: TGTGCCAGCACTTCCCATAACCCCTATGGCTACACCTTC.

This clonotype came up a few times. The rearrangement joins TRBV12-3 or TRBV12-4 to TRBJ1-1; D perhaps matches TRBD1 (5 bases). V was pared by 5 bases and J by 1 base, with 14 bases between. This CDR3 has 15 residues. The DNA for the CDR3 is TGTGCCAGCAGTCCCCCGCGCGGGACGAACACTGAAGCTTTCTTT. As protein: CASSPPRGTNTEAFF.

The chain recombines TRBV2 with TRBJ2-1; D remains unclear. Germline values: CDR1 SNHLY, CDR2 FYNNEI. CDR3 size: 15 residues. V was clipped by 3 bases and J by 0 bases, with 9 bases between them. The CDR3 region has the DNA TGTGCCAGCAGTGAGGGTGCCCCCTCCTACAATGAGCAGTTCTTC. The encoded protein is CASSEGAPSYNEQFF.

This clonotype was recorded many times. The CDR3 region is CASSRGGIGYEQYF. The DNA for the CDR3 is TGTGCCAGCAGCCGGGGGGGGATTGGCTACGAGCAGTACTTC. The chain employs TRBV3-1 and TRBJ2-7; TRBD2 agrees at 7 bases. The CDR3 contains 14 residues. CDR1 and CDR2 from the germline V gene are LGHDT and YNNKEL (reference sequence). V lost 4 bases and J lost 3; bases outside the gene matches: 6.

The chain uses TRBV18 and TRBJ2-3; no firm D call. Germline loops: CDR1 KGHSH, CDR2 LQKENI. This CDR3 contains 14 residues. V was clipped by 2 bases and J by 0 bases, with 6 bases between them. The CDR3 region is CASSPLASTDTQYF. CDR3 coding DNA: TGTGCCAGCTCACCATTGGCTAGCACAGATACGCAGTATTTT.

The chain joins TRBV5-1 to TRBJ2-6; TRBD2 aligns across 10 bases. Germline assignment: CDR1 SGHRS and CDR2 YFSETQ. Trimming cost V 1 base and J 0 bases; bases outside gene matches: 4. The CDR3 has 18 amino acids. The CDR3 loop reads CASSLRLAGPSGANVLTF. CDR3 sequence (DNA): TGCGCCAGCAGCTTGAGACTAGCGGGCCCCTCTGGGGCCAACGTCCTGACTTTC.